Listed below are T cell receptor beta chains from one sample, sequenced in a study of T-cell reconstitution after alpha-beta-depleted transplantation in children. TCRdb called the PCR reads again in MiXCR, with one record for every CDR3 protein. The table has approximately 800,000 distinct CDR3 sequences, 16% seen once; the top ten hold roughly 5%. Source: PBMCs, mostly from graft donor cells, taken 360 days after TCRalphabeta/CD19-depleted stem cell transplant. The origin of the receptors is a male patient younger than 18 who had a stem cell transplant for acute lymphoblastic leukemia, so the T cells may come from the graft donor. Each CDR3 is given with its conserved first and last residue. The order of the fields is CDR3 DNA, CDR3 protein, V gene, J gene, D gene, clone size. The D gene is left open where the match is weak. Not every row has a clone size; where given, it reads once, few, many or a size class.

cdr3_nt: TGCGCCAGCAGTCTTCAAGGTGGGAATGAGCAGTTCTTC
cdr3_aa: CASSLQGGNEQFF
v_call: TRBV4-1
j_call: TRBJ2-1
d_call: NA
clone_size: NA

cdr3_nt: TGCAGCGTTGAGAGGGACAGGGGCGAGCAGTACTTC
cdr3_aa: CSVERDRGEQYF
v_call: TRBV29-1
j_call: TRBJ2-7
d_call: TRBD1
clone_size: few

cdr3_nt: TGTGCCTTCAGTTTCGGAAGGGGCACCTTTGGTCTCAATCAGCCCCAGCATTTT
cdr3_aa: CAFSFGRGTFGLNQPQHF
v_call: TRBV2
j_call: TRBJ1-5
d_call: NA
clone_size: NA

cdr3_nt: TGTGCCAGCAGTTTGGGTCAGCTCGAGCAGTACTTC
cdr3_aa: CASSLGQLEQYF
v_call: TRBV12-3/TRBV12-4
j_call: TRBJ2-7
d_call: NA
clone_size: few

cdr3_nt: TGCGCCAGCAGCCCAGACAGCCTCTACGAGCAGTACTTC
cdr3_aa: CASSPDSLYEQYF
v_call: TRBV5-1
j_call: TRBJ2-7
d_call: NA
clone_size: few

cdr3_nt: TGTGCCAGCAGCTTAAAGGGACTAGCGGTCCTCAATGAGCAGTTCTTC
cdr3_aa: CASSLKGLAVLNEQFF
v_call: TRBV7-3
j_call: TRBJ2-1
d_call: TRBD2
clone_size: few

cdr3_nt: TGCAGTGCTAGTAAGGGACAGGGAAATCAGCCCCAGCATTTT
cdr3_aa: CSASKGQGNQPQHF
v_call: TRBV20-1
j_call: TRBJ1-5
d_call: TRBD1
clone_size: NA

cdr3_nt: TGCGCCAGCAGCCTTGGTGAGAAGCAGTACTTC
cdr3_aa: CASSLGEKQYF
v_call: TRBV4-1
j_call: TRBJ2-7
d_call: NA
clone_size: NA

cdr3_nt: TGTGCCAGCAGCCACTGGGACAACGGCGCGCCCCAGCATTTT
cdr3_aa: CASSHWDNGAPQHF
v_call: TRBV5-6
j_call: TRBJ1-5
d_call: NA
clone_size: NA

cdr3_nt: TGCAGTGCCTTGAGGAACACTGAAGCTTTCTTT
cdr3_aa: CSALRNTEAFF
v_call: TRBV20-1
j_call: TRBJ1-1
d_call: NA
clone_size: many

cdr3_nt: TGTGCCAGCAGCCAAGCGAGCCGACAGGGGCGGCGGTACGAGCAGTACTTC
cdr3_aa: CASSQASRQGRRYEQYF
v_call: TRBV3-1
j_call: TRBJ2-7
d_call: TRBD1
clone_size: NA

cdr3_nt: TGTGCCAGCAGCACCATCAGCGGGAAGAACTCCTACGAGCAGTACTTC
cdr3_aa: CASSTISGKNSYEQYF
v_call: TRBV7-2
j_call: TRBJ2-7
d_call: TRBD2
clone_size: few

cdr3_nt: TGCGCCAGCAGCCCCGAGGCGGGCACGTGGAACACTGAAGCTTTCTTT
cdr3_aa: CASSPEAGTWNTEAFF
v_call: TRBV5-1
j_call: TRBJ1-1
d_call: NA
clone_size: NA

cdr3_nt: TGTGCCAGCAGCCAAGGGATACTAGCTATAAATGAGCAGTTCTTC
cdr3_aa: CASSQGILAINEQFF
v_call: TRBV3-1
j_call: TRBJ2-1
d_call: NA
clone_size: few

cdr3_nt: TGCGCCAGCAGCGCCAGACTAGCGGGAGGGCCAAAAGATACGCAGTATTTT
cdr3_aa: CASSARLAGGPKDTQYF
v_call: TRBV4-1
j_call: TRBJ2-3
d_call: TRBD2
clone_size: many

cdr3_nt: TGCGCCAGCAGCCGAGAGGCAGGGGCTGGGGCAACTAATGAAAAACTGTTTTTT
cdr3_aa: CASSREAGAGATNEKLFF
v_call: TRBV4-1
j_call: TRBJ1-4
d_call: NA
clone_size: NA

cdr3_nt: TGCGCCAGCAACCGGGAGGGCTTGGATACGCAGTATTTT
cdr3_aa: CASNREGLDTQYF
v_call: TRBV5-1
j_call: TRBJ2-3
d_call: TRBD2
clone_size: NA

cdr3_nt: TGTGCCAGTTCGATTAGTGACTTCTACGAGCAGTACTTC
cdr3_aa: CASSISDFYEQYF
v_call: TRBV3-1
j_call: TRBJ2-7
d_call: NA
clone_size: NA

cdr3_nt: TGTGCCAGCAGCCCGTCCCGGAGGAAGGTGAATGAGCAGTTCTTC
cdr3_aa: CASSPSRRKVNEQFF
v_call: TRBV12-3/TRBV12-4
j_call: TRBJ2-1
d_call: NA
clone_size: NA

cdr3_nt: TGTGCCAGCAGTGACGTATCCCCGGCCAAAAACATTCAGTACTTC
cdr3_aa: CASSDVSPAKNIQYF
v_call: TRBV25-1
j_call: TRBJ2-4
d_call: NA
clone_size: few

cdr3_nt: TGTGCCAGCAGCAAAGGGGGTACCCCACTTGAGCAGTACTTC
cdr3_aa: CASSKGGTPLEQYF
v_call: TRBV21-1
j_call: TRBJ2-7
d_call: NA
clone_size: few

cdr3_nt: TGCAGCGTTGATTTATTCGGGGGGCACACTGAAGCTTTCTTT
cdr3_aa: CSVDLFGGHTEAFF
v_call: TRBV29-1
j_call: TRBJ1-1
d_call: NA
clone_size: NA